The 27 T cell receptor beta chains given below trace back to one sample, sequenced in a study of T cells after yellow fever vaccination. Each CDR3 protein gets one entry after TCRdb re-called the 5' RACE reads with MiXCR. Of approximately 330,000 distinct CDR3 sequences detected, under 15% appear once; the ten largest clones hold roughly 3.1%. Source: CD4+ T cells sorted from PBMCs, taken 15 days after the yellow fever booster vaccination. All receptors come from a young man who received the YFV17D yellow fever vaccine.

The V call is TRBV5-1, the J call TRBJ1-4; D gene uncertain. The CDR3 runs to 15 residues. V was pared by 3 bases and J by 1 base, with 10 bases between. Germline loops: CDR1 SGHRS, CDR2 YFSETQ. The CDR3 protein is CASSWNDGTNEKLFF. DNA of the CDR3: TGCGCCAGCAGCTGGAATGACGGAACTAATGAAAAACTGTTTTTT.

This clonotype turned up a few times. The chain is built from TRBV19 and TRBJ2-7, with D perhaps matching TRBD1 (6 bases). Trimming removed 4 bases at V and 6 bases at J, with 10 bases between. This CDR3 comprises 12 residues. Germline V lookup: CDR1 LNHDA, CDR2 SQIVND (reference sequence). In DNA form, the CDR3 reads TGTGCCAGTAGTAAACAGGGTGGCGAGCAGTACTTC. Encoded protein: CASSKQGGEQYF.

This clonotype was counted a few times. V usage is TRBV7-2 and J usage is TRBJ1-6; the D gene is possibly TRBD1 (5 bases). Germline-derived CDR1 and CDR2 are SGHTA and FQGNSA. V lost 1 base to trimming and J lost 10 bases, with 11 bases between them. The CDR3 consists of 14 residues. CDR3 in DNA: TGTGCCAGCAGCTTAGATGCAGGGAAGTCACCCCTCCACTTT. Its protein is CASSLDAGKSPLHF.

This clonotype was detected only a few times. This sequence joins TRBV4-3 and TRBJ2-1; D tentatively fits TRBD1 or TRBD2 (6 bases each). V dropped 0 bases and J dropped 10 bases, with 10 bases sitting between them. The CDR3 is 13 amino acids. Looked up from germline, CDR1 is LGHNA and CDR2 is YSLEER. CDR3 DNA sequence: TGCGCCAGCAGCCAAGATACGGGGGCCGAGCAGTTCTTC. This sequence encodes CASSQDTGAEQFF.

The rearrangement joins TRBV7-3 to TRBJ2-5; D unresolved. The CDR3 runs to 14 residues. Germline V gene data show CDR1 as SGHTA and CDR2 as FQGTGA. V shed 0 bases and J shed 4 bases, with 9 bases lying between them. This chain's CDR3 is CASSLTVEAETQYF. CDR3 coding DNA: TGTGCCAGCAGCTTAACGGTCGAGGCAGAGACCCAGTACTTC.

This clonotype has at least ten counts. J is TRBJ1-6 and V is TRBV5-6; D gene unclear. This CDR3 is 14 amino acids long. CDR1 is SGHDT, CDR2 YYEEEE, per germline. V was cut by 3 bases and J by 10 bases, with 14 bases left in between. The CDR3 sequence is CASSYFNRRSPLHF. For the CDR3, the DNA is TGTGCCAGCAGCTACTTTAACAGAAGATCACCCCTCCACTTT. The entire variable domain, with the rest obtained from reference TRBV5-6 and TRBJ1-6, is as follows: DAGVTQSPTHLIKTRGQQVTLRCSPKSGHDTVSWYQQALGQGPQFIFQYYEEEERQRGNFPDRFSGHQFPNYSSELNVNALLLGDSALYLCASSYFNRRSPLHFGNGTRLTVT.

This clonotype has only a few counts. CDR3 in amino acids: CASSPEEGSPLHF. The DNA for the CDR3 is TGTGCCAGCTCACCGGAGGAGGGTTCACCCCTCCACTTT. The chain employs TRBV18 and TRBJ1-6; D is unclear. V dropped 3 bases and J dropped 9 bases, with 9 bases sitting between them. Germline CDR1 and CDR2: KGHSH and LQKENI. The CDR3 is 13 residues long.

The table lists this clonotype with many counts. V usage is TRBV7-9 and J usage is TRBJ2-3; D not certain. The CDR3 contains 12 residues. Trimming removed 3 bases at V and 2 bases at J, with 3 bases between. Germline V gives CDR1 SEHNR, CDR2 FQNEAQ (reference sequence). DNA for the CDR3: TGTGCCAGCAGCTTCGACACAGATACGCAGTATTTT. This translates into CASSFDTDTQYF.

This clonotype has a handful of counts. The genes are TRBV4-1 and TRBJ2-3; D gene uncertain. The V end lost 1 base, the J end lost 2 bases, and 4 bases lay between the germline ends. The germline gives CDR1 MGHRA, CDR2 YSYEKL. The CDR3 loop spans 13 amino acids. CDR3 nucleotides: TGCGCCAGCAGCCAAGGCGACACAGATACGCAGTATTTT. Protein product: CASSQGDTDTQYF.

The rearrangement uses TRBV7-8 and TRBJ1-2, with D maybe TRBD1 (5 bases). V was cut by 5 bases and J by 4 bases, with 20 bases left in between. Germline CDR1 and CDR2: SGHVS and FQNEAQ. The CDR3 consists of 16 residues. The CDR3 loop reads CASSTQGTGAFYGYTF. DNA for the CDR3: TGTGCCAGCAGCACCCAGGGAACAGGAGCCTTCTATGGCTACACCTTC.

The J gene is TRBJ1-1, the V gene TRBV7-3; D is ambiguous. The V gene lost 6 bases and the J gene lost 0 bases, with 8 bases spanning the gap. The length of the CDR3 is 13 residues. The germline V gene encodes CDR1 SGHTA and CDR2 FQGTGA. The CDR3 nucleotides read TGTGCCAGCAGTACGGACCTGAACACTGAAGCTTTCTTT. It specifies CASSTDLNTEAFF.

This clonotype was seen only a few times. The V and J genes are TRBV29-1 and TRBJ2-4; the D gene is possibly TRBD2 (6 bases). The CDR3 covers 15 residues. Germline V gene sequence: CDR1 SQVTM, CDR2 ANQGSEA. Between the trimmed V and J ends, which lost 4 bases and 0 bases, there was a span of 13 bases. CDR3 region: CSVVLGDLAKNIQYF. The CDR3 region has the DNA TGCAGCGTTGTTTTGGGGGACTTAGCCAAAAACATTCAGTACTTC.

The V and J genes are TRBV7-9 and TRBJ2-1; D might be TRBD1 or TRBD2, each matching 6 bases. Trimming removed 8 bases from V and 8 bases from J, with 13 bases in between. From germline, CDR1 is SEHNR and CDR2 FQNEAQ (reference sequence). The CDR3 runs to 12 residues. The CDR3 coding sequence is TGTGCCAGCCGACAGGAGGGGGATGAGCAGTTCTTC. Translation: CASRQEGDEQFF.

This clonotype was counted many times. The rearrangement joins TRBV7-3 to TRBJ2-1; D unclear. The CDR3 covers 13 residues. V was trimmed by 0 bases and J by 8 bases, leaving 8 bases between them. Looked up from germline, CDR1 is SGHTA and CDR2 is FQGTGA. In DNA form, the CDR3 reads TGTGCCAGCAGCTTAACACGTGGTGATGAGCAGTTCTTC. Amino acid sequence: CASSLTRGDEQFF.

This clonotype was observed a handful of times. The rearrangement joins TRBV5-1 to TRBJ2-5; TRBD2 aligns across 9 bases. Germline assignment: CDR1 SGHRS and CDR2 YFSETQ. The CDR3 runs to 17 residues. The J segment lost 2 bases and the V segment lost 4 bases, leaving 12 bases of the junction unmatched. CDR3 region: CASSLPSGSGGQETQYF. The CDR3 nucleotides read TGCGCCAGCAGCCTGCCGTCTGGTAGCGGGGGACAAGAGACCCAGTACTTC.

This clonotype showed up just a few times. V is TRBV7-2 and J is TRBJ2-2, with a possible D match to TRBD1 (6 bases). The germline CDR1 and CDR2 sequences are SGHTA and FQGNSA. This CDR3 is 15 amino acids long. V was trimmed by 2 bases and J by 1 base, leaving 8 bases between them. Here the CDR3 DNA reads TGTGCCAGCAGCTTAACCAGGGGGAACACCGGGGAGCTGTTTTTT. This gives the protein CASSLTRGNTGELFF.

This clonotype occurred a few times. The genes are TRBV5-6 and TRBJ1-5; 8 positions match TRBD1. V lost 1 base, J lost 7 bases, and 4 bases stayed unmatched. Germline loops: CDR1 SGHDT, CDR2 YYEEEE. The CDR3 extends over 14 amino acids. The CDR3 loop is CASSLLTGGQPQHF. CDR3 sequence (DNA): TGTGCCAGCAGCTTGTTAACAGGGGGGCAGCCCCAGCATTTT.

The sample holds a few counts of this clonotype. The chain combines TRBV20-1 with TRBJ1-6, with D possibly matching TRBD1 (5 bases). V was pared by 0 bases and J by 9 bases, with 6 bases between. The CDR3 length is 12 residues. CDR1 DFQATT and CDR2 SNEGSKA come from the germline V gene (reference sequence). CDR3 in amino acids: CSARDRVSPLHF. The CDR3 coding sequence is TGCAGTGCTAGAGACAGGGTTTCACCCCTCCACTTT.

This clonotype was counted at least ten times. The CDR3 nucleotides read TGCGCCAGCAGCCGTGTGGGGGAGCAGTACTTC. Amino acids: CASSRVGEQYF. The rearrangement links TRBV4-1 to TRBJ2-7, with D hard to call. V was clipped by 4 bases and J by 7 bases, with 8 bases between them. The CDR3 covers 11 residues. CDR1 is MGHRA, CDR2 YSYEKL, per germline.

This clonotype was observed a few times. The V call is TRBV7-9, the J call TRBJ2-2; 11 positions agree with TRBD2. Germline-derived CDR1 and CDR2 are SEHNR and FQNEAQ (reference sequence). The CDR3 sequence is 16 residues long. J was trimmed by 4 bases and V by 4 bases; bases with no gene match: 5. The CDR3 protein is CASSYPLAGGTGELFF. DNA for the CDR3: TGTGCCAGCAGCTACCCCCTAGCGGGGGGCACCGGGGAGCTGTTTTTT.

The chain joins TRBV6-6 to TRBJ2-4, with D possibly called TRBD1 or TRBD2 (5 bases each). The CDR3 is 14 residues long. With 2 bases removed from V and 5 bases from J, the gap between germline ends came to 10 bases. CDR1 is MNHNY, CDR2 SVGAGI, per germline (reference sequence). The CDR3 nucleotides are TGTGCCAGCAGTTACGCCGGGACCGAAAACATTCAGTACTTC. Encoded protein: CASSYAGTENIQYF.

The chain has TRBV9 and TRBJ2-5, with D perhaps TRBD1 (5 bases). This CDR3 comprises 16 residues. Trimming took 0 bases from V and 5 from J, leaving 17 bases between them. Per the germline V gene, CDR1 is SGDLS and CDR2 is YYNGEE. The CDR3 sequence is CASSVAGAVLGETQYF. The DNA of the CDR3 is TGTGCCAGCAGCGTAGCTGGGGCGGTCCTGGGGGAGACCCAGTACTTC.

At least ten counts were recorded for this clonotype. V is TRBV28 and J is TRBJ1-5; D gene ambiguous. Per germline, CDR1 MDHEN and CDR2 SYDVKM. The length of the CDR3 is 11 residues. The V end lost 6 bases, the J end lost 4 bases, and 4 bases lay between the germline ends. CDR3 sequence: CASSANQPQHF. CDR3 DNA: TGTGCCAGCAGCGCGAATCAGCCCCAGCATTTT.

The chain combines TRBV4-2 with TRBJ2-1, with 8 positions matching TRBD1. J lost 6 bases, V lost 5 bases, and 6 bases had no gene match. The length of the CDR3 is 14 residues. Germline assignment: CDR1 LGHNA and CDR2 YNFKEQ. CDR3 sequence reads: CASSYRGVVNEQFF. The CDR3, as DNA: TGTGCCAGCAGCTACAGGGGGGTGGTCAATGAGCAGTTCTTC.

V is TRBV20-1 and J is TRBJ2-5; the D is unclear. There are 14 residues in the CDR3. Trimming shortened V by 5 bases and J by 1 base, and 14 bases separated the two germline ends. Germline-derived CDR1 and CDR2 are DFQATT and SNEGSKA (reference sequence). CDR3 nucleotides: TGCAGTGCTGGAAGACAATCCCGCCAAGAGACCCAGTACTTC. Protein: CSAGRQSRQETQYF.

This clonotype was counted a few times. The rearrangement links TRBV11-2 to TRBJ2-2; D unresolved. Germline assignment: CDR1 SGHAT and CDR2 FQNNGV. Trimming shortened V by 3 bases and J by 4 bases, and 12 bases separated the two germline ends. The CDR3 sequence is 15 residues long. CDR3 in DNA: TGTGCCAGCAGCTTGGGCGGAGTTGGCACCGGGGAGCTGTTTTTT. Translated: CASSLGGVGTGELFF.

The chain uses TRBV10-1 and TRBJ2-5; weak D call: TRBD2 (6 bases). The CDR3 is 14 residues long. Germline loops: CDR1 WNHNN, CDR2 SYGVQD (reference sequence). The V gene lost 6 bases and the J gene lost 0 bases, with 11 bases spanning the gap. The CDR3 sequence: CASSGGGYQETQYF. Written as DNA, the CDR3 is TGCGCCAGCAGCGGAGGAGGGTACCAAGAGACCCAGTACTTC.